This T cell receptor beta chain was sequenced during a study of blood T cells in healthy people across ages. Study conclusions and caveats: Unknown CMV status may confound age-related changes in expanded clones.

Ten or more counts support this clonotype. Its antigen is undetermined. Each sample used at least 6.5 million PBMCs. CDR3 length equals 16 residues. Trimming at V came to 0 bases and at J to 4 bases, leaving 3 bases not matched to a gene. Germline V gene sequence: CDR1 MNHNY, CDR2 SVGAGI (reference sequence). The use of a sample-barcoded 5' primer and a J-beta primer mix characterized a second PCR of roughly 6 to 12 cycles. Any given sample supplied a minimum of 2.5 million CDR3-containing paired-end reads. One entry per CDR3 protein, called by TCRdb with MiXCR from the 5' RACE reads. The table lists 630,000 or so distinct CDR3 sequences, roughly 30% of them singletons.

The receptor was isolated from a woman of 80 years or more in good health. Sequencing was done on a sample of blood. The rearrangement uses TRBV6-6 and TRBJ1-6, with 7 bases lining up with TRBD1. CDR3 in DNA: TGTGCCAGCAGTTACTCAGGGGGCGGTTATAATTCACCCCTCCACTTT. Protein: CASSYSGGGYNSPLHF.